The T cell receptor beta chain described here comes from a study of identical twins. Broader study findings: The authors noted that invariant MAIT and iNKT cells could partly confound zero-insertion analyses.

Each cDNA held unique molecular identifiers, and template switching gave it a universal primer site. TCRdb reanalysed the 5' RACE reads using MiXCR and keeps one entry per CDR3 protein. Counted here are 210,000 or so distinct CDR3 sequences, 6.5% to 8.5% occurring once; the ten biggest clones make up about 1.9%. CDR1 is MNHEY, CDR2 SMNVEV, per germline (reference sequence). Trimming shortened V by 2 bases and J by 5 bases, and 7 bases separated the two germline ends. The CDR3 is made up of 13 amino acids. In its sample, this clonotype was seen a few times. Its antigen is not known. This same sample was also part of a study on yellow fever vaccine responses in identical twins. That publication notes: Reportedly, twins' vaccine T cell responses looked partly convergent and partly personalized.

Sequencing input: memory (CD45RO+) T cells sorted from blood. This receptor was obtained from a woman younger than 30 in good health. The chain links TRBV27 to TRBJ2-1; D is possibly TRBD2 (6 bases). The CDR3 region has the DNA TGTGCCAGCAGTTTACGGGGGAACAATGAGCAGTTCTTC. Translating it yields CASSLRGNNEQFF.